The 11 T cell receptor beta chains in this list originate from one sample, sequenced in a study of PD-1 blockade in mismatch repair-deficient tumors. Sequencing was performed with immunoSEQ multiplex PCR; in TCRdb, only in-frame clones are kept and a portion is missing. The repertoire consists of 60,000 to 75,000 clones, with around 89% occurring once and the leading ten covering roughly 14%. The sequences come from peripheral blood, collected 52 weeks after starting pembrolizumab. Receptor source: an adult with mismatch repair-deficient cancer.

This chain connects TRBV18 to TRBJ2-3, with TRBD2 as a possible D gene (6 bases). This CDR3 region has 15 residues. Trimming took 6 bases from V and 6 from J, leaving 19 bases between them. CDR1 and CDR2 from the germline V gene are KGHSH and LQKENI. The CDR3 region is CASSPGGGGTDTQYF. CDR3 bases: TGTGCCAGCTCCCCCGGAGGAGGCGGGACGGATACGCAGTATTTT.

The chain has TRBV5-1 and TRBJ2-7, with 7 bases matching TRBD1. With 3 bases clipped from V and 7 bases from J, the junction kept 7 bases outside the gene matches. The CDR3 spans 13 residues. Germline loops: CDR1 SGHRS, CDR2 YFSETQ. The CDR3: CASSSTGTAEQYF. CDR3 DNA sequence: TGCGCCAGCAGCTCGACCGGGACAGCGGAGCAGTACTTC.

This clone is a singleton in its sample. V is TRBV10-3 and J is TRBJ2-7; the match to TRBD1 covers 8 bases. Germline values: CDR1 ENHRY, CDR2 SYGVKD. Unmatched junction bases numbered 9, after V lost 10 bases and J lost 1 base. This CDR3 comprises 14 residues. The CDR3 loop is CASKDREGSYEQYF. The CDR3 DNA reads TGTGCCAGCAAGGACAGGGAAGGGTCCTACGAGCAGTACTTC.

The V gene is TRBV28, the J gene TRBJ2-3; a weak D match, TRBD1 (5 bases). The CDR3 contains 13 residues. With 1 base removed from V and 4 bases from J, the gap between germline ends came to 6 bases. Germline CDR1 reads MDHEN; CDR2 reads SYDVKM. CDR3 DNA sequence: TGTGCCAGCAGTTTATTACAGGCAGATACGCAGTATTTT. It translates to CASSLLQADTQYF.

CDR3 in amino acids: CASSLWWTDYGYTF. CDR3 bases: TGTGCCAGCAGCTTGTGGTGGACGGACTATGGCTACACCTTC. The chain recombines TRBV5-4 with TRBJ1-2, with D unresolved. V lost 1 base to trimming and J lost 3 bases, with 10 bases between them. The CDR3 is 14 residues long. Germline V CDR1 and CDR2: SGHNT, YYREEE (reference sequence). Based on the CDR3 plus reference TRBV5-4 and TRBJ1-2, the full variable domain is ETGVTQSPTHLIKTRGQQVTLRCSSQSGHNTVSWYQQALGQGPQFIFQYYREEENGRGNFPPRFSGLQFPNYSSELNVNALELDDSALYLCASSLWWTDYGYTFGSGTRLTVV.

This clone has just a few counts. The chain recombines TRBV27 with TRBJ2-7; 7 nucleotides agree with TRBD1. The CDR3 runs 16 residues. V trimming: 8 bases; J trimming: 0 bases; junction bases outside the gene matches: 13. The germline CDR1 and CDR2 sequences are MNHEY and SMNVEV (reference sequence). The CDR3 sequence is CASRRATGLSSYEQYF. The DNA for the CDR3 is TGTGCCAGCCGTAGAGCGACAGGGTTGAGCTCCTACGAGCAGTACTTC.

CDR3 protein: CASSYSTSNRNTIYF. The CDR3 region has the DNA TGTGCCAGCAGTTACTCGACGTCAAATCGAAACACCATATATTTT. The chain couples TRBV6-5 to TRBJ1-3; D not resolved. Trimming pared 0 bases from V and 5 bases from J, leaving 11 bases between. The CDR3 loop spans 15 amino acids. In germline, CDR1 is MNHEY, CDR2 SVGAGI.

This chain links TRBV28 with TRBJ1-1, with a tentative D call TRBD1 (6 bases). Trimming removed 5 bases at V and 1 base at J, with 8 bases between. CDR1 and CDR2 (germline): MDHEN, SYDVKM. There are 13 residues in the CDR3. CDR3 coding DNA: TGTGCCAGCAGTCCGACAGGGAACACTGAAGCTTTCTTT. This gives the protein CASSPTGNTEAFF.

The gene calls are TRBV19 and TRBJ1-1; D is undetermined. Deletions cut 0 bases from V and 1 base from J, with 12 bases between. Germline loops: CDR1 LNHDA, CDR2 SQIVND (reference sequence). The CDR3 is 16 residues long. CDR3 nucleotides: TGTGCCAGTAGTATAGATCAGGCCGGACGGAACACTGAAGCTTTCTTT. This encodes CASSIDQAGRNTEAFF.

CDR3 loop: CASRTGVFSGNTIYF. DNA of the CDR3: TGTGCCAGCAGAACAGGCGTATTCTCTGGAAACACCATATATTTT. The chain employs TRBV2 and TRBJ1-3; TRBD1 is a possible D gene (5 bases). The CDR3 totals 15 residues. V lost 6 bases to trimming and J lost 0 bases, with 12 bases between them. CDR1 is SNHLY and CDR2 is FYNNEI in the germline V gene.

The V and J genes are TRBV18 and TRBJ2-2; D might be TRBD2 (5 bases). The CDR3 covers 17 residues. V was cut by 3 bases and J by 1 base, with 15 bases left in between. CDR1 is KGHSH and CDR2 is LQKENI in the germline V gene. CDR3 nucleotides: TGTGCCAGCTCACCGACCCCCCCCGGGGTGAACACCGGGGAGCTGTTTTTT. It is translated as CASSPTPPGVNTGELFF.